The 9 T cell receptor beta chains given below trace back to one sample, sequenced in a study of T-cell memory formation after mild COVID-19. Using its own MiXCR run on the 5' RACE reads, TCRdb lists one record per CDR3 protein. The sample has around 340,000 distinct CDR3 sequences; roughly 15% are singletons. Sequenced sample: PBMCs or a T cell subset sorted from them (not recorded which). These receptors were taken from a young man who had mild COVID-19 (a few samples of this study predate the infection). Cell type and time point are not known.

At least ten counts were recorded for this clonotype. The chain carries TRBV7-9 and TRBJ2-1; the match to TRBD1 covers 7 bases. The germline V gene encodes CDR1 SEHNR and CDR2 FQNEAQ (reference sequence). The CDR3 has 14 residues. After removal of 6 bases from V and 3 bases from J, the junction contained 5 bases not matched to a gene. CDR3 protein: CASSDRAYYNEQFF. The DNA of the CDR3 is TGTGCCAGCAGTGACAGGGCCTACTACAATGAGCAGTTCTTC.

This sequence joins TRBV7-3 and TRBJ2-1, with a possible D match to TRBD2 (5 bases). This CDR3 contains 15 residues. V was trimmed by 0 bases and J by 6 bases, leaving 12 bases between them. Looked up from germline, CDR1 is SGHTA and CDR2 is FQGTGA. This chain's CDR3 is CASSLTAGLLNEQFF. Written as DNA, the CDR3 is TGTGCCAGCAGCTTAACGGCCGGACTTCTCAATGAGCAGTTCTTC.

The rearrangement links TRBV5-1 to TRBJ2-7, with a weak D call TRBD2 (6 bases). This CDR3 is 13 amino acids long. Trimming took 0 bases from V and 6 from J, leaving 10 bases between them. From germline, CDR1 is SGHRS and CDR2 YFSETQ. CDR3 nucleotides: TGCGCCAGCAGCTTGGTGGGGGGAGGCGAGCAGTACGTC. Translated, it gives CASSLVGGGEQYV.

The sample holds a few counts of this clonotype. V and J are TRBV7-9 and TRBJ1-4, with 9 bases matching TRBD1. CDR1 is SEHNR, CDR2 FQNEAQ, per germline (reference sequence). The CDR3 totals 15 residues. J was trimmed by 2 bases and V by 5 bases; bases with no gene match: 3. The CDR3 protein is CASSPGTGTNEKLFF. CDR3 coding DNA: TGTGCCAGCAGCCCCGGGACAGGGACTAATGAAAAACTGTTTTTT.

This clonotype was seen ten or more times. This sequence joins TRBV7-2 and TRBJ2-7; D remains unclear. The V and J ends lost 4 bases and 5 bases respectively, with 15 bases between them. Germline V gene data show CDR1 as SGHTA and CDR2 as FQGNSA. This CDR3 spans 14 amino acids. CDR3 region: CASSSSAASDEQYF. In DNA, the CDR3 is TGTGCCAGCAGCTCGAGCGCGGCCTCGGACGAGCAGTACTTC.

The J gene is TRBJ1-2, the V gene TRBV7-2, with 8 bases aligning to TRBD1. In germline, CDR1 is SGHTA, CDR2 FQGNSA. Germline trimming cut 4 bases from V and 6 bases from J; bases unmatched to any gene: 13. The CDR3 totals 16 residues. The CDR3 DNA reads TGTGCCAGCAGCTCACTGATAACAGGGGGAGTCGATGGCTACACCTTC. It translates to CASSSLITGGVDGYTF.

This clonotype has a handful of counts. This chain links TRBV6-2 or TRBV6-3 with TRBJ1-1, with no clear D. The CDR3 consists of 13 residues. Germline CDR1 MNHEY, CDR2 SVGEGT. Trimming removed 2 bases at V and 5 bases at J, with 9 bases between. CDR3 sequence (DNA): TGTGCCAGCAGTTACAAGGCGATAACTGAAGCTTTCTTT. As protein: CASSYKAITEAFF.

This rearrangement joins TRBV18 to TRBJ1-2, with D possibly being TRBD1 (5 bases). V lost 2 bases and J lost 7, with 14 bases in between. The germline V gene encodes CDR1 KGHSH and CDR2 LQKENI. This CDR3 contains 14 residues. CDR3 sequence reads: CASSPSRTGLGYTF. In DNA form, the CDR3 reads TGTGCCAGCTCACCAAGCAGGACGGGGCTTGGCTACACCTTC.

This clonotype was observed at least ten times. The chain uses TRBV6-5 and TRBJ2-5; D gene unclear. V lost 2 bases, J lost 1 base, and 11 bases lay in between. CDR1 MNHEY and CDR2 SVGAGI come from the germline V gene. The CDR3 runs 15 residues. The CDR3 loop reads CASSYDRFRQETQYF. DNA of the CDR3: TGTGCCAGCAGTTACGATCGCTTTCGCCAAGAGACCCAGTACTTC.